The 3 T cell receptor beta chains given below trace back to one sample, sequenced in a study of T-cell reconstitution after alpha-beta-depleted transplantation in children. A library of TCRbeta sequences, prepared with unique molecular identifiers, was generated. Each CDR3 protein is one row after TCRdb ran MiXCR on the PCR reads. The table records roughly 200,000 distinct CDR3 sequences, less than 15% of them present only once. The specimen was PBMCs from the stem cell graft donor, collected from the stem cell graft. The origin of the receptors is a human donor who donated a stem cell graft to a child with acute lymphoblastic leukemia.

This clonotype was picked up many times. This rearrangement joins TRBV18 to TRBJ1-1; the D is unclear. Trimming took 3 bases from V and 3 from J, leaving 11 bases between them. This CDR3 is built from 14 residues. The germline gives CDR1 KGHSH, CDR2 LQKENI. CDR3 nucleotide sequence: TGTGCCAGCTCACCTTTAGGACGGTACACTGAAGCTTTCTTT. Amino acids: CASSPLGRYTEAFF. Drawing the rest from reference TRBV18 and TRBJ1-1, the complete variable domain is NAGVMQNPRHLVRRRGQEARLRCSPMKGHSHVYWYRQLPEEGLKFMVYLQKENIIDESGMPKERFSAEFPKEGPSILRIQQVVRGDSAAYFCASSPLGRYTEAFFGQGTRLTVV.

This clonotype was observed at least ten times. The rearrangement links TRBV20-1 to TRBJ2-3, with TRBD1 identical over 10 bases. The CDR3 spans 16 residues. Per the germline V gene, CDR1 is DFQATT and CDR2 is SNEGSKA (reference sequence). Trimming removed 6 bases from V and 3 bases from J; junction bases left unmatched: 12. The CDR3 region is CSATDSGTGVTDTQYF. DNA for the CDR3: TGCAGTGCCACAGACTCAGGGACAGGGGTGACAGATACGCAGTATTTT.

V is TRBV12-3 or TRBV12-4 and J is TRBJ1-1; perhaps TRBD1 as D (6 bases). The V gene lost 7 bases and the J gene lost 4 bases, with 16 bases spanning the gap. There are 14 residues in the CDR3. DNA for the CDR3: TGTGCCAGCAAAACAAACACAGGGTTCACTGAAGCTTTCTTT. Protein: CASKTNTGFTEAFF.